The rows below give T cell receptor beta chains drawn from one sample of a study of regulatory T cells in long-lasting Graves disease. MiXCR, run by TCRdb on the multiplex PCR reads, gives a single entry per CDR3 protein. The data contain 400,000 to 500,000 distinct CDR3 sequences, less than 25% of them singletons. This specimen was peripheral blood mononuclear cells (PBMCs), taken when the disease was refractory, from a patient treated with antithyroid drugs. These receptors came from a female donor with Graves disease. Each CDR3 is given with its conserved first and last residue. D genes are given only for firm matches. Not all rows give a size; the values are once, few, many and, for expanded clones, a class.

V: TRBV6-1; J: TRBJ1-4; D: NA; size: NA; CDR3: CASSDYLQGRIGTNEKLFF; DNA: TGTGCCAGCAGTGACTATCTTCAGGGGCGAATAGGAACTAATGAAAAACTGTTTTTT
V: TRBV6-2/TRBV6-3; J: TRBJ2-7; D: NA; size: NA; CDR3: CASSYGREYEQYF; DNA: TGTGCCAGCAGTTACGGCAGGGAATACGAGCAGTACTTC
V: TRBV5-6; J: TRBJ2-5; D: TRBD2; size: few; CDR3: CASSFLRGRAFPGETQYF; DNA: TGTGCCAGCAGCTTTCTCCGCGGGAGGGCCTTTCCAGGAGAGACCCAGTACTTC
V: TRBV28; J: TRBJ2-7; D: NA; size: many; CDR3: CASSRTGAPRTYEQYF; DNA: TGTGCCAGCAGCAGGACCGGGGCCCCGCGTACCTACGAGCAGTACTTC
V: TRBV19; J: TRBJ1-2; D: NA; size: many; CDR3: CATKRTAGYGYTF; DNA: TGTGCCACCAAAAGGACCGCCGGCTATGGCTACACCTTC
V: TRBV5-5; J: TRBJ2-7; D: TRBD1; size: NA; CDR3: CASSFRQGYKSYEQYF; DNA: TGTGCCAGCAGCTTTCGACAGGGGTATAAGTCCTACGAGCAGTACTTC
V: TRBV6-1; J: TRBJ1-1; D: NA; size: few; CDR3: CASAWGNGGNTEAFF; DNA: TGTGCCAGCGCCTGGGGTAACGGAGGGAACACTGAAGCTTTCTTT
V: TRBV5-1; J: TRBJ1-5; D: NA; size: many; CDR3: CASSPRAGNQPQHF; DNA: TGTGCCAGCAGTCCCCGTGCTGGCAATCAGCCCCAGCATTTT
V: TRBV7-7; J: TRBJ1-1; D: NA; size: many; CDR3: CASSFGAGGTEAFF; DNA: TGTGCTAGCAGCTTCGGTGCGGGAGGCACTGAAGCTTTCTTT
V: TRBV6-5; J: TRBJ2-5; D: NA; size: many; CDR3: CASSSLDREETQYF; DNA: TGTGCCAGCAGTTCCTTAGACAGAGAAGAGACCCAGTACTTC
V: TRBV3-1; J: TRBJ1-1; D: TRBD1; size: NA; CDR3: CASSQRTGGVSEAFF; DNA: TGTGCCAGCAGCCAAAGGACAGGGGGAGTTTCTGAAGCTTTCTTT
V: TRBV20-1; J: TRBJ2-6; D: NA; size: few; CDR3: CSARDEDGANVLTF; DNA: TGCAGTGCTAGGGACGAGGATGGGGCCAACGTCCTGACTTTC
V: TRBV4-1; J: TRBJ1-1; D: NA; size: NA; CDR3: CASSKGFTKAFF; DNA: TGCGCCAGCAGCAAGGGTTTCACTAAAGCTTTCTTT
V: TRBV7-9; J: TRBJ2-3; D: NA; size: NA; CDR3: CASSLLGGARDTQYF; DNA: TGTGCCAGCAGCTTATTAGGGGGGGCGCGAGATACGCAGTATTTT
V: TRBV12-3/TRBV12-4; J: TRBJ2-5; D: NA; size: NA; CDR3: CASSLAADDPQYF; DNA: TGTGCCAGCAGTTTAGCGGCGGATGACCCCCAGTACTTC
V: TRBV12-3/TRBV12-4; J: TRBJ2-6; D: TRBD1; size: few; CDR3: CASSPGTVVWGANVLTF; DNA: TGTGCCAGCAGCCCCGGGACAGTGGTTTGGGGGGCCAACGTCCTGACTTTC
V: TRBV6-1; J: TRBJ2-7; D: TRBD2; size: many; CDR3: CASSNGSPGLAGFEQYF; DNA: TGTGCCAGCAGCAACGGGTCCCCGGGACTAGCGGGTTTTGAGCAGTACTTC
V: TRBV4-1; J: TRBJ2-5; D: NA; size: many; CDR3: CASSPQGAQETQYF; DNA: TGCGCCAGCAGCCCCCAAGGGGCACAAGAGACCCAGTACTTC
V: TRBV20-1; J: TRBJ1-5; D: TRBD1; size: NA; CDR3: CSARSLGQNSNQPQHF; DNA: TGCAGTGCTAGATCCCTGGGACAGAACTCCAATCAGCCCCAGCATTTT
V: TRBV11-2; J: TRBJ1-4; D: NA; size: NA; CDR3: CASSWGGRVEKLFF; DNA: TGTGCCAGCAGCTGGGGGGGGCGGGTTGAAAAACTGTTTTTT
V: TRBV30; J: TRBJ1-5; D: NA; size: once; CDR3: CAWNRFRDQPQHF; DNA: TGTGCCTGGAACCGGTTCAGAGATCAGCCCCAGCATTTT
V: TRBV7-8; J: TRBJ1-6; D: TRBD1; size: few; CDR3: CASSLRDRINSPLHF; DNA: TGTGCCAGCAGCCTCCGGGACAGGATTAATTCACCCCTCCACTTT
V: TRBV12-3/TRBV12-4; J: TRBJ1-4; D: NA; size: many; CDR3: CASSISGAGNEKLFF; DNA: TGTGCCAGCAGTATCTCAGGGGCTGGGAATGAAAAACTGTTTTTT
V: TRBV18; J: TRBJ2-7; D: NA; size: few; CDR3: CASSLGPSSPEQYF; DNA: TGTGCCAGCTCGCTCGGGCCCTCATCCCCCGAGCAGTACTTC
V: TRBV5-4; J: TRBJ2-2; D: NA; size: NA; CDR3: CASSAPGPGNTGELFF; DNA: TGTGCCAGCAGCGCCCCGGGCCCGGGGAACACCGGGGAGCTGTTTTTT
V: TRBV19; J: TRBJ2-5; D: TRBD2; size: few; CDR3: CASSPGLAGGQQETQYF; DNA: TGTGCCAGTAGTCCCGGACTAGCGGGCGGCCAGCAAGAGACCCAGTACTTC
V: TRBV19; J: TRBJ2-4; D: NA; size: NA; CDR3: CASSIYGREGSIQYF; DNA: TGTGCCAGTAGTATCTACGGGAGAGAGGGGTCCATTCAGTACTTC
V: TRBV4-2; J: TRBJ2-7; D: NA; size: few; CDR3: CASSQEGEPTYEQYF; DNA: TGTGCCAGCAGCCAAGAGGGGGAACCGACCTACGAGCAGTACTTC
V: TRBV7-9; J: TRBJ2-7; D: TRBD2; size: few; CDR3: CASSLTTSGRASGQYF; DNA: TGTGCCAGCAGCTTAACAACTAGCGGGAGGGCCTCCGGGCAGTACTTC
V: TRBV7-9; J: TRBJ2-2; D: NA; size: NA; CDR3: CASSFKFFMARGSNTGELFF; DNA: TGTGCCAGCAGCTTCAAATTCTTTATGGCCCGGGGCTCGAACACCGGGGAGCTGTTTTTT
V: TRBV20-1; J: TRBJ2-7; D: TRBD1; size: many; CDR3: CSAIEPGQGPYEQYF; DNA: TGCAGTGCTATTGAGCCGGGACAGGGACCCTACGAGCAGTACTTC
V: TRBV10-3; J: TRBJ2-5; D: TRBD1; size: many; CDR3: CAIKGTGEQETQYF; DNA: TGTGCCATCAAGGGGACAGGGGAACAAGAGACCCAGTACTTC
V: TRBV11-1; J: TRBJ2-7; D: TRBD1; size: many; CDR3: CASSLSWTGAYEQYF; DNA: TGTGCCAGCAGCTTAAGCTGGACAGGAGCCTACGAGCAGTACTTC
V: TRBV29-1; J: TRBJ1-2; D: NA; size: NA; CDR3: CSVVFWGDNGNYGYTF; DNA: TGCAGCGTTGTTTTCTGGGGAGACAACGGTAACTATGGCTACACCTTC
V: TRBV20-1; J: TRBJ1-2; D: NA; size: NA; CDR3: CSASLRGGTASYTF; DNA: TGCAGTGCTAGTCTCCGGGGCGGCACAGCGAGCTACACCTTC
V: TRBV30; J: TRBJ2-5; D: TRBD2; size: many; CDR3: CAWTSGSKTQYF; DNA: TGTGCCTGGACTAGCGGGAGCAAGACCCAGTACTTC
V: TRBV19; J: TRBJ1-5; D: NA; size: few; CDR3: CASSIDRGRAQNQPQHF; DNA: TGTGCCAGTAGTATAGATCGTGGCAGGGCGCAGAATCAGCCCCAGCATTTT
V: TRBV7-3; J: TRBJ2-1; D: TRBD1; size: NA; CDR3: CASSYTGGAYNEQFF; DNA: TGTGCCAGCAGCTACACAGGGGGCGCATACAATGAGCAGTTCTTC
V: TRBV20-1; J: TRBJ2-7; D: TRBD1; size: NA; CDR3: CSADRTGTGYEQYF; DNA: TGCAGTGCTGACAGGACAGGAACAGGATACGAGCAGTACTTC
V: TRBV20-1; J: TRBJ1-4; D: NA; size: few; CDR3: CSARGYREGDEKLFF; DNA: TGCAGTGCTAGAGGCTACAGGGAGGGGGATGAAAAACTGTTTTTT
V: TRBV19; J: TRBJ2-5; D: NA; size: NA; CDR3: CASSPLVGGTQYF; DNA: TGTGCCAGTAGCCCCCTGGTCGGGGGGACCCAGTACTTC
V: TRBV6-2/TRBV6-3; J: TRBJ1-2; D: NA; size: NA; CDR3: CASSEVPLSNDGYTF; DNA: TGTGCCAGCAGTGAAGTCCCACTCTCCAATGATGGCTACACCTTC
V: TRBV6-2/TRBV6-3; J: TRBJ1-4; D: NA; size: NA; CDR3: CASSYSPPTNEKLFF; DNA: TGTGCCAGCAGTTACTCTCCACCAACTAATGAAAAACTGTTTTTT
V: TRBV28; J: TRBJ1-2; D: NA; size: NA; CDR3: CASSPGQTKPNYGYTF; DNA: TGTGCCAGCAGCCCTGGACAGACAAAACCCAACTATGGCTACACCTTC
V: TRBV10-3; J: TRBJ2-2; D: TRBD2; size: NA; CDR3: CAIKGLAGGPSTGELFF; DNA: TGTGCCATCAAGGGACTAGCGGGAGGGCCCAGCACCGGGGAGCTGTTTTTT
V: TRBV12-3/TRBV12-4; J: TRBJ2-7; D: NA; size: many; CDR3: CASSTGSEQYF; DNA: TGTGCCAGCAGTACAGGGTCCGAGCAGTACTTC
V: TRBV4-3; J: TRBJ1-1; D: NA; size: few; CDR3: CASSQESRGWMNTEAFF; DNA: TGCGCCAGCAGCCAAGAGTCGAGGGGTTGGATGAACACTGAAGCTTTCTTT
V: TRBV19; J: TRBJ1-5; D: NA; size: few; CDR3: CASSNPPGLRHQPQHF; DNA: TGTGCCAGTAGTAATCCACCGGGACTCAGGCATCAGCCCCAGCATTTT
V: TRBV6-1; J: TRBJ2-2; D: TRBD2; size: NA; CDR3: CASRPGTSGIGELFF; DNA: TGTGCCAGCAGACCCGGGACTAGCGGGATCGGGGAGCTGTTTTTT
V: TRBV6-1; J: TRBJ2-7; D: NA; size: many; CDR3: CASSLSLDHEQYF; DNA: TGTGCCAGCAGTCTCTCTCTGGACCACGAGCAGTACTTC
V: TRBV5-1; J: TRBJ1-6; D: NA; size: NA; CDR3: CASSLSGDDNSPLHF; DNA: TGCGCCAGCAGCCTCTCAGGGGATGACAATTCACCCCTCCACTTT
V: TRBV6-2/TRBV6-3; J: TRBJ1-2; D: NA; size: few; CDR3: CAGSVDLVPRPYGYTF; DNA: TGTGCCGGCAGTGTAGATTTGGTTCCAAGGCCATATGGCTACACCTTC
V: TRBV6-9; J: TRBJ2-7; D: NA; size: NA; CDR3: CASSYQSYEQYF; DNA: TGTGCCAGCAGTTACCAGAGCTACGAGCAGTACTTC
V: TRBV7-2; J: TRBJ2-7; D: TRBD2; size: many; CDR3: CASSPLAGGHEQYF; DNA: TGTGCCAGCAGCCCTCTAGCGGGAGGTCACGAGCAGTACTTC
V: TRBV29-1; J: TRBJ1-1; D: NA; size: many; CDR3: CSATSYLRTRNTEAFF; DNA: TGCAGCGCAACATCCTATCTCAGGACAAGGAACACTGAAGCTTTCTTT
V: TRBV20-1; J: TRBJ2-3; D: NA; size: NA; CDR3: CSARDPAHTQYF; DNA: TGCAGTGCTAGAGATCCGGCCCATACGCAGTATTTT
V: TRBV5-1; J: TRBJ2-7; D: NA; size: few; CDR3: CASSWDGIEQYF; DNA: TGCGCCAGCAGCTGGGACGGGATCGAGCAGTACTTC
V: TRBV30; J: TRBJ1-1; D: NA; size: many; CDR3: CAWSDVQGSGTEAFF; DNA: TGTGCCTGGAGCGACGTTCAGGGGTCGGGTACTGAAGCTTTCTTT